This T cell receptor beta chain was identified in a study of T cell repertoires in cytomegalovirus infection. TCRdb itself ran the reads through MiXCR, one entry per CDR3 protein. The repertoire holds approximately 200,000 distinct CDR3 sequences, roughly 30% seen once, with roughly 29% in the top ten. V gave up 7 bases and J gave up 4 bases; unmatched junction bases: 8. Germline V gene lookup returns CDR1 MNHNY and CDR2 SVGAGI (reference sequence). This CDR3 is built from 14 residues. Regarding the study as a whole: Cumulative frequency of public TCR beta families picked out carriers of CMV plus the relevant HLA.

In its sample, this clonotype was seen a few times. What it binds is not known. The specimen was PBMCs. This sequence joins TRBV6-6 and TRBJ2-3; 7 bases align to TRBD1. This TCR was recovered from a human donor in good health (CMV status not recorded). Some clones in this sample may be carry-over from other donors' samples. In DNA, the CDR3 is TGTGCCAGCAAACCGACAGGGATACCAGATACGCAGTATTTT. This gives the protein CASKPTGIPDTQYF.